Listed below are T cell receptor beta chains from one sample, sequenced in a study of CXCR3-negative and CXCR3-positive naive CD8 T cells. TCRdb reprocessed the 5' RACE reads, keeping one entry per CDR3 protein, no DNA. Its listing shows 85,000 to 90,000 distinct CDR3 sequences. Sequencing was carried out using naive CXCR3+ CD8+ T cells from blood. The receptors shown here come from a human donor in good health. Some clones in this sample may be carry-over from other donors' samples. The CDR3 runs from the conserved cysteine through the conserved F or W. Fields, in order: CDR3 protein, V gene, J gene.

CDR3: CASIRLAGGRSSYNEQFF
V: TRBV28
J: TRBJ2-1

CDR3: CASSQAGVETQYF
V: TRBV6-5
J: TRBJ2-5

CDR3: CSVEAQEYGYTF
V: TRBV29-1
J: TRBJ1-2

CDR3: CSASPSFRDPYEQYF
V: TRBV20-1
J: TRBJ2-7

CDR3: CAPAVGSNQPQHF
V: TRBV6-9
J: TRBJ1-5

CDR3: CASSQDGTLDGYTF
V: TRBV4-2
J: TRBJ1-2

CDR3: CASSATGNGYTF
V: TRBV12-3/TRBV12-4
J: TRBJ1-2

CDR3: CASSFPEPTTGETQYF
V: TRBV12-1
J: TRBJ2-5

CDR3: CASSFGNPGGYTF
V: TRBV7-9
J: TRBJ1-2

CDR3: CSGRDSETGELFF
V: TRBV29-1
J: TRBJ2-2

CDR3: CASSGTIVGEQFF
V: TRBV25-1
J: TRBJ2-1

CDR3: CSVDQGNSGANVLTF
V: TRBV29-1
J: TRBJ2-6

CDR3: CASSLPGCPYEQYF
V: TRBV5-1
J: TRBJ2-7

CDR3: CACSLKRVGPNTEAFF
V: TRBV28
J: TRBJ1-1

CDR3: CASSQGFPTEAFF
V: TRBV14
J: TRBJ1-1

CDR3: CASSLPGLAGVDTQYF
V: TRBV5-4
J: TRBJ2-3

CDR3: CASSGQGPNTGELFF
V: TRBV19
J: TRBJ2-2

CDR3: CASSLTGTGSVF
V: TRBV5-4
J: TRBJ2-1

CDR3: CASRGDSSPGIEAQYF
V: TRBV28
J: TRBJ2-5

CDR3: CSAVGDNTIYF
V: TRBV20-1
J: TRBJ1-3

CDR3: CSAKNLGGWSYEQYF
V: TRBV20-1
J: TRBJ2-7

CDR3: CASRPRGAGNYEQYF
V: TRBV6-2/TRBV6-3
J: TRBJ2-7

CDR3: CASSGSRGSYEQYF
V: TRBV9
J: TRBJ2-7

CDR3: CASSLSPSETYEQYF
V: TRBV5-1
J: TRBJ2-7

CDR3: CASSHPGLAGKETQYF
V: TRBV28
J: TRBJ2-5

CDR3: CASRIRTGDYEQYF
V: TRBV27
J: TRBJ2-7

CDR3: CASSSLGGTGELFF
V: TRBV11-2
J: TRBJ2-2

CDR3: CASSLGAGRETQYF
V: TRBV11-2
J: TRBJ2-5

CDR3: CASGGFDNTPDTQYF
V: TRBV11-2
J: TRBJ2-3

CDR3: CASSQDWLSAEPQHF
V: TRBV4-3
J: TRBJ1-5

CDR3: CASSLRDREISPLHF
V: TRBV28
J: TRBJ1-6

CDR3: CASSAIRQGPYEQYF
V: TRBV5-1
J: TRBJ2-7

CDR3: CASSGLAGGKNIRYF
V: TRBV7-9
J: TRBJ2-4

CDR3: CSVDKRGAGEQYF
V: TRBV29-1
J: TRBJ2-7

CDR3: CASSPEQGLEDYGYTF
V: TRBV6-5
J: TRBJ1-2

CDR3: CAWSLLPGSRDQPQHF
V: TRBV30
J: TRBJ1-5

CDR3: CASADSLQETQYF
V: TRBV5-1
J: TRBJ2-5

CDR3: CASSLAPHRADTDTQYF
V: TRBV7-2
J: TRBJ2-3

CDR3: CASSSSGTGNTEAFF
V: TRBV6-6
J: TRBJ1-1

CDR3: CASSGGTSGRGDTQYF
V: TRBV6-6
J: TRBJ2-3

CDR3: CASSDTTGGRADTQYF
V: TRBV2
J: TRBJ2-3

CDR3: CASSLPAGHSEDNEQFF
V: TRBV5-5
J: TRBJ2-1

CDR3: CASSSRLNTYEQYF
V: TRBV7-2
J: TRBJ2-7

CDR3: CASSSVSSGAYNEQFF
V: TRBV28
J: TRBJ2-1

CDR3: CASTSSGSGEQFF
V: TRBV27
J: TRBJ2-1

CDR3: CASSTDRNPIGYTF
V: TRBV12-3/TRBV12-4
J: TRBJ1-2

CDR3: CASSPGLMGTHEQYF
V: TRBV12-3/TRBV12-4
J: TRBJ2-7

CDR3: CASSQMGAGQPQHF
V: TRBV4-1
J: TRBJ1-5

CDR3: CASTIAGPGEQYF
V: TRBV28
J: TRBJ2-7